This is a list of T cell receptor beta chains from one sample in a study of liver allograft versus peripheral blood T cells. TCRdb called the reads again in MiXCR, with one record for every CDR3 protein. The table lists roughly 8,500 distinct CDR3 sequences, 25% to 30% of them singletons. The receptors originated from a human patient who had a liver transplant. The T cells may come from the graft donor. Each CDR3 is given with its conserved first and last residue. Each record gives: V gene, D gene, clone size, J gene, CDR3 protein, CDR3 DNA. D genes are given only for firm matches. Only part of the rows carry a size: once, few, many, or a class if the clone is expanded.

v_gene: TRBV19
d_gene: TRBD2
abundance: medium-sized
j_gene: TRBJ2-7
CDR3aa: CASSRTSVGYGYEQYF
CDR3nt: TGTGCCAGTAGTCGCACTAGCGTGGGGTACGGGTACGAGCAGTACTTC

v_gene: TRBV20-1
d_gene: NA
abundance: NA
j_gene: TRBJ1-2
CDR3aa: CSASVRTDYGYTF
CDR3nt: TGCAGTGCTAGTGTCCGGACAGACTATGGCTACACCTTC

v_gene: TRBV7-2
d_gene: NA
abundance: medium-sized
j_gene: TRBJ1-6
CDR3aa: CASSQEGSYNSPLHF
CDR3nt: TGTGCCAGCAGCCAGGAGGGGTCCTATAATTCACCCCTCCACTTT

v_gene: TRBV6-5
d_gene: NA
abundance: few
j_gene: TRBJ1-2
CDR3aa: CASTHRAGRNYGYTF
CDR3nt: TGTGCCAGCACCCACAGGGCAGGGAGAAACTATGGCTACACCTTC

v_gene: TRBV6-2/TRBV6-3
d_gene: TRBD1
abundance: NA
j_gene: TRBJ1-1
CDR3aa: CASSHPDRVYTEAFF
CDR3nt: TGTGCCAGCAGTCACCCAGACAGGGTCTACACTGAAGCTTTCTTT

v_gene: TRBV19
d_gene: NA
abundance: medium-sized
j_gene: TRBJ1-2
CDR3aa: CASSMQRQSSGYTF
CDR3nt: TGTGCCAGTAGTATGCAGAGACAGTCTTCAGGGTACACCTTC

v_gene: TRBV18
d_gene: TRBD2
abundance: medium-sized
j_gene: TRBJ2-7
CDR3aa: CASSTAGGLSYEQYF
CDR3nt: TGTGCCAGCTCAACGGCGGGGGGGCTATCCTACGAGCAGTACTTC

v_gene: TRBV20-1
d_gene: NA
abundance: few
j_gene: TRBJ1-5
CDR3aa: CSKPGRLGQHF
CDR3nt: TGCAGTAAACCAGGGCGATTGGGCCAGCATTTT

v_gene: TRBV6-1
d_gene: TRBD1
abundance: medium-sized
j_gene: TRBJ1-3
CDR3aa: CASGTGYGNTIYF
CDR3nt: TGTGCCAGCGGGACAGGCTACGGAAACACCATATATTTT

v_gene: TRBV3-1
d_gene: TRBD2
abundance: once
j_gene: TRBJ2-7
CDR3aa: CASSQGAHGPSGSSYEQYF
CDR3nt: TGTGCCAGCAGCCAAGGCGCCCACGGGCCTAGCGGCAGCTCCTACGAGCAGTACTTC

v_gene: TRBV7-3
d_gene: TRBD1
abundance: many
j_gene: TRBJ1-4
CDR3aa: CASSSDRDEKLFF
CDR3nt: TGTGCCAGCAGCTCGGACAGGGATGAAAAACTGTTTTTT

v_gene: TRBV28
d_gene: NA
abundance: medium-sized
j_gene: TRBJ1-2
CDR3aa: CASSSQGSGGYTF
CDR3nt: TGTGCCAGCAGTTCACAGGGATCGGGGGGCTACACCTTC

v_gene: TRBV5-1
d_gene: TRBD2
abundance: NA
j_gene: TRBJ2-4
CDR3aa: CASTVGEGNIQYF
CDR3nt: TGCGCCAGCACCGTGGGGGAGGGAAACATTCAGTACTTC

v_gene: TRBV6-2/TRBV6-3
d_gene: TRBD1
abundance: many
j_gene: TRBJ2-5
CDR3aa: CASSCLFLGQGKETQYF
CDR3nt: TGTGCCAGCAGTTGCCTATTCTTGGGACAGGGTAAGGAGACCCAGTACTTC

v_gene: TRBV28
d_gene: TRBD1
abundance: medium-sized
j_gene: TRBJ1-5
CDR3aa: CASSGQVGQPQHF
CDR3nt: TGTGCCAGCAGTGGACAGGTGGGGCAGCCCCAGCATTTT

v_gene: TRBV18
d_gene: NA
abundance: medium-sized
j_gene: TRBJ2-7
CDR3aa: CASSPAAREQYF
CDR3nt: TGTGCCAGCTCTCCCGCGGCCCGGGAGCAGTACTTC

v_gene: TRBV19
d_gene: TRBD2
abundance: many
j_gene: TRBJ2-7
CDR3aa: CASSPRASGSYEQYF
CDR3nt: TGTGCCAGTAGTCCACGGGCTAGCGGCTCCTACGAGCAGTACTTC

v_gene: TRBV27
d_gene: TRBD1
abundance: medium-sized
j_gene: TRBJ1-5
CDR3aa: CASSPLAGQTNQPQHF
CDR3nt: TGTGCCAGCAGCCCCTTGGCGGGACAGACCAATCAGCCCCAGCATTTT

v_gene: TRBV6-5
d_gene: NA
abundance: many
j_gene: TRBJ2-1
CDR3aa: CASSYGRPRGEQFF
CDR3nt: TGTGCCAGCAGTTACGGCAGACCCCGTGGTGAGCAGTTCTTC

v_gene: TRBV6-5
d_gene: NA
abundance: medium-sized
j_gene: TRBJ1-5
CDR3aa: CASSYTGLGDQPQHF
CDR3nt: TGTGCCAGCAGTTACACAGGGCTCGGAGATCAGCCCCAGCATTTT

v_gene: TRBV20-1
d_gene: TRBD1
abundance: few
j_gene: TRBJ1-4
CDR3aa: CSARVPTGTRKLFF
CDR3nt: TGCAGTGCTAGGGTTCCGACAGGGACGAGAAAACTGTTTTTT

v_gene: TRBV20-1
d_gene: TRBD2
abundance: few
j_gene: TRBJ2-2
CDR3aa: CSARDLPDGLAGVLRTGELFF
CDR3nt: TGCAGTGCTAGAGATCTACCCGATGGACTAGCGGGGGTTTTGAGGACCGGGGAGCTGTTTTTT

v_gene: TRBV7-9
d_gene: NA
abundance: few
j_gene: TRBJ1-2
CDR3aa: CASSLGSGVDGYTF
CDR3nt: TGTGCCAGCAGCTTAGGATCGGGTGTGGATGGCTACACCTTC

v_gene: TRBV10-3
d_gene: TRBD1
abundance: medium-sized
j_gene: TRBJ2-2
CDR3aa: CAISDSTGDKGELFF
CDR3nt: TGTGCCATCAGTGACTCGACAGGGGATAAGGGGGAGCTGTTTTTT

v_gene: TRBV2
d_gene: NA
abundance: NA
j_gene: TRBJ1-2
CDR3aa: CASGTRSDYGYTF
CDR3nt: TGTGCCAGTGGGACAAGGTCCGACTATGGCTACACCTTC

v_gene: TRBV27
d_gene: NA
abundance: medium-sized
j_gene: TRBJ2-3
CDR3aa: CASRDYSSDTDTQYF
CDR3nt: TGTGCCAGCAGAGACTATTCATCAGACACAGATACGCAGTATTTT

v_gene: TRBV6-5
d_gene: NA
abundance: medium-sized
j_gene: TRBJ1-1
CDR3aa: CASSYSGTGGTEAFF
CDR3nt: TGTGCCAGCAGTTACTCAGGGACGGGCGGCACTGAAGCTTTCTTT

v_gene: TRBV5-1
d_gene: NA
abundance: few
j_gene: TRBJ1-3
CDR3aa: CASSLNTGTANTIYF
CDR3nt: TGCGCCAGCAGCTTGAATACAGGGACGGCAAACACCATATATTTT

v_gene: TRBV7-2
d_gene: TRBD2
abundance: once
j_gene: TRBJ2-7
CDR3aa: CASSLVSGRRHEQYF
CDR3nt: TGTGCCAGCAGCTTGGTTAGCGGGAGACGCCACGAGCAGTACTTC

v_gene: TRBV29-1
d_gene: NA
abundance: medium-sized
j_gene: TRBJ2-1
CDR3aa: CSVGTGPRGNEQFF
CDR3nt: TGCAGCGTTGGGACGGGGCCTAGGGGAAATGAGCAGTTCTTC

v_gene: TRBV6-1
d_gene: TRBD2
abundance: medium-sized
j_gene: TRBJ2-2
CDR3aa: CASSAQWAGVGELFF
CDR3nt: TGTGCCAGCAGTGCTCAGTGGGCGGGGGTTGGGGAGCTGTTTTTT

v_gene: TRBV6-5
d_gene: NA
abundance: large
j_gene: TRBJ1-3
CDR3aa: CASCQALGNTIYF
CDR3nt: TGTGCCAGCTGCCAAGCCCTTGGAAACACCATATATTTT

v_gene: TRBV6-1
d_gene: NA
abundance: NA
j_gene: TRBJ2-5
CDR3aa: CASSPLGGRVETQYF
CDR3nt: TGTGCCAGCAGCCCCCTCGGGGGGCGTGTCGAGACCCAGTACTTC

v_gene: TRBV29-1
d_gene: NA
abundance: medium-sized
j_gene: TRBJ1-2
CDR3aa: CSVEVGDGYTF
CDR3nt: TGCAGCGTTGAAGTCGGGGACGGCTACACCTTC

v_gene: TRBV18
d_gene: NA
abundance: once
j_gene: TRBJ1-1
CDR3aa: CASSPQGRMNTEAFF
CDR3nt: TGTGCCAGCTCACCGCAGGGCAGGATGAACACTGAAGCTTTCTTT

v_gene: TRBV10-3
d_gene: NA
abundance: medium-sized
j_gene: TRBJ1-1
CDR3aa: CAISEAAARGEAFF
CDR3nt: TGTGCCATCAGTGAGGCGGCGGCTAGGGGAGAAGCTTTCTTT

v_gene: TRBV12-3/TRBV12-4
d_gene: NA
abundance: few
j_gene: TRBJ2-5
CDR3aa: CASSLIEGETQYF
CDR3nt: TGTGCCAGCAGTTTAATTGAGGGAGAGACCCAGTACTTC

v_gene: TRBV7-3
d_gene: TRBD1
abundance: few
j_gene: TRBJ1-2
CDR3aa: CASSLTWHRGLVFNYGYTF
CDR3nt: TGTGCCAGCAGCTTAACGTGGCACAGGGGGTTAGTATTTAACTATGGCTACACCTTC

v_gene: TRBV20-1
d_gene: NA
abundance: NA
j_gene: TRBJ2-3
CDR3aa: CSAEPSDTQYF
CDR3nt: TGCAGTGCTGAACCATCAGATACGCAGTATTTT

v_gene: TRBV30
d_gene: TRBD1
abundance: NA
j_gene: TRBJ2-6
CDR3aa: CAYNIGTGFSSGANVLTF
CDR3nt: TGTGCCTATAACATAGGGACAGGATTTAGCTCTGGGGCCAACGTCCTGACTTTC

v_gene: TRBV19
d_gene: NA
abundance: medium-sized
j_gene: TRBJ1-2
CDR3aa: CASSIVQGLYGYTF
CDR3nt: TGTGCCAGTAGTATCGTTCAGGGCCTCTATGGCTACACCTTC

v_gene: TRBV6-5
d_gene: NA
abundance: few
j_gene: TRBJ2-5
CDR3aa: CASRDQETQYF
CDR3nt: TGTGCCAGCAGAGACCAAGAGACCCAGTACTTC

v_gene: TRBV5-5
d_gene: TRBD1
abundance: NA
j_gene: TRBJ2-5
CDR3aa: CASSSGTGGQETQYF
CDR3nt: TGTGCCAGCAGCTCCGGGACAGGGGGCCAAGAGACCCAGTACTTC

v_gene: TRBV20-1
d_gene: TRBD2
abundance: once
j_gene: TRBJ2-1
CDR3aa: CSAPAQSGRAPVYNEQFF
CDR3nt: TGCAGTGCCCCGGCTCAGAGCGGGAGGGCCCCAGTTTACAATGAGCAGTTCTTC